This T cell receptor (beta chain) was obtained from a study of radiotherapy plus CTLA-4 blockade in lung cancer. As for the study in general: Objective responses were observed in less than 20% of patients, and disease control was achieved by approximately 32%.

The data were produced by immunoSEQ multiplex PCR, yet TCRdb's version contains in-frame clones alone and is incomplete. Here the sample spans 80,000 or so clones, around 78% being singletons. Focal radiation with ipilimumab CTLA-4 blockade was given to patients with chemo-refractory metastatic non-small-cell lung cancer. In regard to this clone: The target antigen is unknown.

Study results and limitations: In blood, tumor-derived TCR clones expanded after radiotherapy plus ipilimumab.

V was pared by 2 bases and J by 0 bases, with 1 base of the junction left unmatched. CDR1 SEHNR and CDR2 FQNEAQ come from the germline V gene (reference sequence). The CDR3 runs 17 residues. V usage is TRBV7-9 and J usage is TRBJ2-2, with TRBD2 matching over 12 bases. The sequencing used peripheral blood, collected from a patient treated with radiotherapy plus ipilimumab. This sequence was found in a human donor with non-small cell lung cancer whose response to radiotherapy plus ipilimumab could not be evaluated. Some clones in this sample may be carry-over from other donors' samples. The CDR3 nucleotides are TGTGCCAGCAGCTTAACTAGCGGGGGGCCGAACACCGGGGAGCTGTTTTTT. Protein product: CASSLTSGGPNTGELFF. Supplemented by reference TRBV7-9 and TRBJ2-2, the full variable domain reads DTGVSQNPRHKITKRGQNVTFRCDPISEHNRLYWYRQTLGQGPEFLTYFQNEAQLEKSRLLSDRFSAERPKGSFSTLEIQRTEQGDSAMYLCASSLTSGGPNTGELFFGEGSRLTVL.